This TCR beta chain was identified during a study of T cells in Graves' hyperthyroidism and ophthalmopathy. Study background: Peripheral blood specimens were obtained at initial diagnosis, prior to any treatment.

This clonotype was detected only a few times. The V segment lost 6 bases and the J segment 3 bases; nucleotides outside the gene matches: 11. Germline loops: CDR1 MNHEY, CDR2 SMNVEV (reference sequence). The CDR3 has 16 residues. TCR beta CDR3 regions were amplified from RNA transcripts. The HTBI set primed first-round TCR CDR3 RT-PCR. TCRdb passed the multiplex PCR reads through MiXCR, listing each CDR3 protein once. The sample holds almost 500,000 distinct CDR3 sequences, about 20% seen once. The sequence derives from a woman in her 70s with Graves' ophthalmopathy. The J gene is TRBJ2-7, the V gene TRBV27; 10 bases line up with TRBD2. The sample comprised blood. The CDR3: CASSRPRTSGNYEQYF. As DNA, the CDR3 is TGTGCCAGCAGCCGTCCCCGGACTAGCGGAAACTACGAGCAGTACTTC.